The entry below describes one T cell receptor beta chain. The data were obtained in a study of shared clonotypes between healthy human individuals. V lost 4 bases to trimming and J lost 0 bases; unmatched junction nucleotides: 5. The CDR3 runs 14 residues. From germline, CDR1 is GTSNPN and CDR2 SVGIG (reference sequence). TCRdb keeps only in-frame clones here, not all; method: immunoSEQ multiplex PCR. This sample has about 1 million clones, with around 76% found just once. The clonotype was recovered from a man between 18 and 29 years old in good health. Sequenced input: memory CD4+ T cells sorted from blood. Specified subset: CD45RA-negative fraction. The chain uses TRBV30 and TRBJ1-1; 7 bases line up with TRBD1. The CDR3 region is CAWKRDSMNTEAFF. In DNA form, the CDR3 reads TGTGCCTGGAAACGGGACAGCATGAACACTGAAGCTTTCTTT. The full variable domain, its missing parts supplied by reference TRBV30 and TRBJ1-1, is SQTIHQWPATLVQPVGSPLSLECTVEGTSNPNLYWYRQAAGRGLQLLFYSVGIGQISSEVPQNLSASRPQDRQFILSSKKLLLSDSGFYLCAWKRDSMNTEAFFGQGTRLTVV.